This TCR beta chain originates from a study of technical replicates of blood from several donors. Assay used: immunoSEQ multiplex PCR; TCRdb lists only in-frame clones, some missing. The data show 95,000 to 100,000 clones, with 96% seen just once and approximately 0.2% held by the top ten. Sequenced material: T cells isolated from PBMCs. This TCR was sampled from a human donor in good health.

In DNA form, the CDR3 reads TGTGCCAGCAGTGAGATTAGCGGGGGGGTCTACGAGCAGTACTTC. Its translation is CASSEISGGVYEQYF. V is TRBV2 and J is TRBJ2-7; the match to TRBD2 covers 11 bases. Losses at the gene ends were 3 bases for V and 3 bases for J; bases not matched to a gene: 4. The CDR3 spans 15 residues. Germline V CDR1 and CDR2: SNHLY, FYNNEI.